This passage covers 9 T cell receptor beta chains from one sample sequenced in a study of control samples from healthy donors and cancer patients (dated by TCRdb to the early 2020s). Libraries were prepared through the immunoSEQ multiplex PCR assay. The table comes from immuneACCESS by way of TCRdb, which keeps in-frame sequences with V and J called. Part of the clones is missing from these tables; in studies checked, under half for an unresolved V gene and the rest for unknown reasons. In this sample the table shows roughly 170,000 clones, about nine tenths of which occur a single time. The ten largest clonotypes hold roughly 2.1% of the sample. Sequencing was done on a sample of blood. The receptors derive from a woman aged 40-49 years in good health.

The chain couples TRBV11-2 to TRBJ1-2; D possibly corresponds to TRBD1 (5 bases). From germline, CDR1 is SGHAT and CDR2 FQNNGV. The CDR3 extends over 13 amino acids. V was trimmed by 8 bases and J by 8 bases, leaving 18 bases between them. Written as DNA, the CDR3 is TGTGCCAGCTCTCCAAGGGAATGGGGCGGCTACACCTTC. Translation: CASSPREWGGYTF. The entire variable domain, with the rest obtained from reference TRBV11-2 and TRBJ1-2, is as follows: EAGVAQSPRYKIIEKRQSVAFWCNPISGHATLYWYQQILGQGPKLLIQFQNNGVVDDSQLPKDRFSAERLKGVDSTLKIQPAKLEDSAVYLCASSPREWGGYTFGSGTRLTVV.

The chain carries TRBV7-2 and TRBJ1-3; D unresolved. This CDR3 has 15 residues. The germline V gene encodes CDR1 SGHTA and CDR2 FQGNSA. Deletions cut 6 bases from V and 0 bases from J, with 12 bases between. The CDR3 region is CASRHSRSSGNTIYF. CDR3 nucleotide sequence: TGTGCCAGCAGGCACAGTAGAAGCTCTGGAAACACCATATATTTT.

This rearrangement joins TRBV5-4 to TRBJ2-2, with D hard to call. Germline V gene lookup returns CDR1 SGHNT and CDR2 YYREEE (reference sequence). This CDR3 contains 15 residues. Trimming removed 0 bases at V and 1 base at J, with 7 bases between. In DNA, the CDR3 is TGTGCCAGCAGCTTGGGGGGTCAGAACACCGGGGAGCTGTTTTTT. Translation: CASSLGGQNTGELFF.

This chain uses TRBV3-1 (or the pseudogene TRBV3-2) with TRBJ1-4; D remains ambiguous. CDR3 length equals 15 residues. Trimming pared 4 bases from V and 2 bases from J, leaving 11 bases between. Per the germline V gene, CDR1 is LGHDT and CDR2 is YNNKEL (reference sequence). The CDR3 loop reads CASSLGGVTNEKLFF. The CDR3 bases are TGTGCCAGCAGCCTGGGAGGTGTGACTAATGAAAAACTGTTTTTT.

The rearrangement links TRBV11-3 to TRBJ2-1; 13 nucleotides match TRBD2. The germline V gene has CDR1 SGHNT and CDR2 YENEEA. The CDR3 is 16 amino acids. With 3 bases clipped from V and 7 bases from J, the junction kept 6 bases outside the gene matches. The CDR3 spells CASSFRGTSGDNEQFF. In nucleotides, the CDR3 is TGTGCCAGCAGCTTTCGTGGGACTAGCGGGGATAATGAGCAGTTCTTC. Supplemented by reference TRBV11-3 and TRBJ2-1, the full variable domain reads EAGVVQSPRYKIIEKKQPVAFWCNPISGHNTLYWYLQNLGQGPELLIRYENEEAVDDSQLPKDRFSAERLKGVDSTLKIQPAELGDSAVYLCASSFRGTSGDNEQFFGPGTRLTVL.

The chain uses TRBV27 and TRBJ2-2; TRBD2 matches at 8 bases. The CDR3 totals 14 residues. In germline, CDR1 is MNHEY, CDR2 SMNVEV (reference sequence). With V trimmed by 2 bases and J by 7 bases, 3 bases remained unmatched. This chain's CDR3 is CASSLAGGGGELFF. CDR3 coding DNA: TGTGCCAGCAGTTTAGCGGGGGGCGGCGGGGAGCTGTTTTTT.

This clone was counted once. This chain links TRBV7-9 with TRBJ1-5; unclear D gene. The V gene's germline CDR1 is SEHNR and CDR2 FQNEAQ (reference sequence). This CDR3 has 14 residues. The V end lost 2 bases, the J end lost 0 bases, and 5 bases lay between the germline ends. The chain's CDR3 is CASSLISSNQPQHF. In nucleotides, the CDR3 is TGTGCCAGCAGCTTAATAAGTAGCAATCAGCCCCAGCATTTT.

V gene TRBV2 combines with J gene TRBJ1-1; TRBD1 is a possible D gene (5 bases). This CDR3 has 13 residues. Germline CDR1 SNHLY, CDR2 FYNNEI. Trimming stripped 6 bases from V and 2 bases from J, with 10 bases between. CDR3 DNA: TGTGCCAGCAGCGGAGACAGAAACACTGAAGCTTTCTTT. This sequence encodes CASSGDRNTEAFF.

The chain employs TRBV5-1 and TRBJ2-2; possibly TRBD1 for D (6 bases). Trimming took off 3 bases at V and 6 bases at J, with 12 bases between the two ends. The CDR3 has 14 amino acids. The germline gives CDR1 SGHRS, CDR2 YFSETQ. CDR3 sequence (DNA): TGCGCCAGCAGCTCACGCGACAGGTCCGGGGAGCTGTTTTTT. Protein: CASSSRDRSGELFF.